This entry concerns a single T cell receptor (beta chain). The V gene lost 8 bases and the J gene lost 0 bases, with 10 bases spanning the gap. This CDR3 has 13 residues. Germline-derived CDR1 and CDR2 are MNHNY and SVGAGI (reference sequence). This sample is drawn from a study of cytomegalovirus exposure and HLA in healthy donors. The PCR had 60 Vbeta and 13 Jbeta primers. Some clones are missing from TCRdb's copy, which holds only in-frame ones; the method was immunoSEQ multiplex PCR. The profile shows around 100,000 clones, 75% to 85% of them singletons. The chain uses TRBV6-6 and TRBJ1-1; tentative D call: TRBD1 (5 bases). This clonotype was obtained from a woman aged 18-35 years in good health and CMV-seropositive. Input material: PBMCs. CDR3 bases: TGTGCCAGCGGGGGGTACATGAACACTGAAGCTTTCTTT. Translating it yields CASGGYMNTEAFF.